Listed here are 7 T cell receptor beta chains from one sample, sequenced in a study of cytomegalovirus exposure and HLA in healthy donors. Repertoires were generated with immunoSEQ multiplex PCR, while TCRdb's copy carries only in-frame clones and drops some. The data contain roughly 76,000 clones, approximately 95% of them singletons. Sequencing input: PBMCs. The source of these receptors is a man aged 18 to 29 in good health and CMV-seropositive.

This chain uses TRBV6-6 with TRBJ2-7; maybe TRBD1 (6 bases). This CDR3 region has 11 residues. Deletions cut 8 bases from V and 3 bases from J, with 8 bases between. CDR1 MNHNY and CDR2 SVGAGI come from the germline V gene (reference sequence). Here the CDR3 reads CASRGGYEQYF. CDR3 in DNA: TGTGCCAGCCGAGGGGGCTACGAGCAGTACTTC.

The V gene is TRBV19, the J gene TRBJ2-3; 12 bases agree with TRBD2. CDR3 length: 17 residues. Per germline, CDR1 LNHDA and CDR2 SQIVND (reference sequence). Germline trimming cut 4 bases from V and 1 base from J; bases unmatched to any gene: 6. CDR3 in amino acids: CASSTSGRASRTDTQYF. CDR3 in DNA: TGTGCCAGTAGTACTAGCGGGAGGGCCTCACGCACAGATACGCAGTATTTT.

The rearrangement links TRBV6-5 to TRBJ1-1; D remains unclear. There are 16 residues in the CDR3. Trimming stripped 3 bases from V and 2 bases from J, with 16 bases between. CDR1 MNHEY and CDR2 SVGAGI come from the germline V gene. CDR3 loop: CASSYSGLGRNTEAFF. The CDR3 coding sequence is TGTGCCAGCAGTTATAGTGGGCTCGGTAGAAACACTGAAGCTTTCTTT.

The V and J genes are TRBV28 and TRBJ2-7, with 7 bases fitting TRBD2. Germline-derived CDR1 and CDR2 are MDHEN and SYDVKM. V shed 7 bases, J shed 2 bases, and the junction held 8 bases outside the gene matches. There are 14 residues in the CDR3. The CDR3 region has the DNA TGTGCCAGCACCAAGGGAGGGGTGACCTACGAGCAGTACTTC. Translation gives CASTKGGVTYEQYF.

The genes are TRBV29-1 and TRBJ1-1; D is perhaps TRBD1 (5 bases). The CDR3 length is 14 residues. V was cut by 4 bases and J by 3 bases, with 15 bases left in between. Germline V gene sequence: CDR1 SQVTM, CDR2 ANQGSEA. As DNA, the CDR3 is TGCAGCGTTGGAATTTGGGGCATCGACACTGAAGCTTTCTTT. Encoded protein: CSVGIWGIDTEAFF.

The chain links TRBV6-7 to TRBJ2-3; tentative D call: TRBD1 (6 bases). TRBV6-7 is identified as an open reading frame with a role that is uncertain. V was clipped by 0 bases and J by 4 bases, with 17 bases between them. CDR3 size: 17 residues. CDR3 protein: CASSYSSRDNEADTQYF. The CDR3 bases are TGTGCCAGCAGTTACTCGTCCCGGGACAATGAGGCAGATACGCAGTATTTT.

This chain connects TRBV19 to TRBJ1-1, with 7 nucleotides matching TRBD1. Unmatched junction bases numbered 12, after V lost 5 bases and J lost 3 bases. This CDR3 contains 16 residues. Germline V CDR1 and CDR2: LNHDA, SQIVND (reference sequence). CDR3 sequence: CASSSALTGLDTEAFF. DNA for the CDR3: TGTGCCAGTAGTTCCGCCTTGACAGGGCTGGACACTGAAGCTTTCTTT.